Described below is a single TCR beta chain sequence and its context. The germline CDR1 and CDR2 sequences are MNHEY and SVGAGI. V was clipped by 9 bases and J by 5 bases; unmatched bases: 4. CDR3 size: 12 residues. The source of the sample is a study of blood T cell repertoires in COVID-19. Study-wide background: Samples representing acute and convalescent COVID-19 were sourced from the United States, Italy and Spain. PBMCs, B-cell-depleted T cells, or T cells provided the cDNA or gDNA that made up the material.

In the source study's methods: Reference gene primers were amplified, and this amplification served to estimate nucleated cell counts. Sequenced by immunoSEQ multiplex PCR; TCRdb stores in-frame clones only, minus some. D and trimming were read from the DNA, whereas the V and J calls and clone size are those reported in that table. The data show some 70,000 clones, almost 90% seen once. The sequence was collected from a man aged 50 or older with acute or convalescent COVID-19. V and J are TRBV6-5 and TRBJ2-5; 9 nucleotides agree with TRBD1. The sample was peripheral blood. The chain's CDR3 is CASNRGRETQYF. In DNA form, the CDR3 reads TGTGCCAGTAACAGGGGGCGTGAGACCCAGTACTTC.